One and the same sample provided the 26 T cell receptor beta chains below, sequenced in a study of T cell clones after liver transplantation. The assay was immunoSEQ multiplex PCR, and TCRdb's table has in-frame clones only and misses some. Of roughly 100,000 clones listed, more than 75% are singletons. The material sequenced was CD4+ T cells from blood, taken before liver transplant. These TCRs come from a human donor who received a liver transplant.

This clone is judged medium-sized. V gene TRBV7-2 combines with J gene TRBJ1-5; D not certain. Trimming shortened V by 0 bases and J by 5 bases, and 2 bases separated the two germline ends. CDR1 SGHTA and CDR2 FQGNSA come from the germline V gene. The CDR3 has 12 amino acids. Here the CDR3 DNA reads TGTGCCAGCAGCTTAGCGTATCAGCCCCAGCATTTT. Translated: CASSLAYQPQHF.

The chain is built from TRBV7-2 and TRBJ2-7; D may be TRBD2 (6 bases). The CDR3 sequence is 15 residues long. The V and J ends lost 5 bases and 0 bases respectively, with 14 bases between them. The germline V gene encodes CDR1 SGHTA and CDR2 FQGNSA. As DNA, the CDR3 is TGTGCCAGCAGCCTATGGGACTTACCCTCCTACGAGCAGTACTTC. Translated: CASSLWDLPSYEQYF.

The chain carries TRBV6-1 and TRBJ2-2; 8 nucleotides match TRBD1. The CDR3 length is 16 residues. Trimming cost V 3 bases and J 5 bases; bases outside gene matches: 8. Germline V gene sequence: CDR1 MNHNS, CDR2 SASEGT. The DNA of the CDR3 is TGTGCCAGCAGTGAGCGTCTGGGACAGGTTACCGGGGAGCTGTTTTTT. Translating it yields CASSERLGQVTGELFF.

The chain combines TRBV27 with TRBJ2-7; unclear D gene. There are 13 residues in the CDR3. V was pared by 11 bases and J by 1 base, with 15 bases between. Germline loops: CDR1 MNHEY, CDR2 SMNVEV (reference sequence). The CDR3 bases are TGTGCCTGCGCTCTACAGAATTCCTACGAGCAGTACTTC. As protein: CACALQNSYEQYF.

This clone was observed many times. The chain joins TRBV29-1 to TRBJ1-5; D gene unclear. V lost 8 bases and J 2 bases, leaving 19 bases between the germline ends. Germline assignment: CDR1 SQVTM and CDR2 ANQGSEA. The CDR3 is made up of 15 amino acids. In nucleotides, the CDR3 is TGCAGCCCCTTCTCAGAGAGTCCTGGCAATCAGCCCCAGCATTTT. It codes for CSPFSESPGNQPQHF.

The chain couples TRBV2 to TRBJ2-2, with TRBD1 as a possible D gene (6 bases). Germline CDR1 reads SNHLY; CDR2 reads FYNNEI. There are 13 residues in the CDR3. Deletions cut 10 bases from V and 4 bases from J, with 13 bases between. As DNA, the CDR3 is TGTGCCACAAAGGACAGATTCACCGGGGAGCTGTTTTTT. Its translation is CATKDRFTGELFF.

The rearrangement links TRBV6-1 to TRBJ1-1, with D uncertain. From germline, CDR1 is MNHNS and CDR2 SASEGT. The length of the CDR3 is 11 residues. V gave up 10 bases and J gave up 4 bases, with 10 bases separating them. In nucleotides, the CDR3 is TGTGCCACCTGGGAAGGCACTGAAGCTTTCTTT. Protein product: CATWEGTEAFF.

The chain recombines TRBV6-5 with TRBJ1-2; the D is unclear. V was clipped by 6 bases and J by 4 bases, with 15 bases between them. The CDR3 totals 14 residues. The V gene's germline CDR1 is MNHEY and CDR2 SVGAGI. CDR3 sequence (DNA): TGTGCCAGCAGCCCTCGGATCCGCAGCTATGGCTACACCTTC. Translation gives CASSPRIRSYGYTF.

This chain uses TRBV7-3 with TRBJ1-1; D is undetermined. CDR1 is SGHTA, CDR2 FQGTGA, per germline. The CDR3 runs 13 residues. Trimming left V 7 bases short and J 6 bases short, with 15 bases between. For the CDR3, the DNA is TGTGCCAGCACTTACGTCCCGGGTGCTGAAGCTTTCTTT. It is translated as CASTYVPGAEAFF.

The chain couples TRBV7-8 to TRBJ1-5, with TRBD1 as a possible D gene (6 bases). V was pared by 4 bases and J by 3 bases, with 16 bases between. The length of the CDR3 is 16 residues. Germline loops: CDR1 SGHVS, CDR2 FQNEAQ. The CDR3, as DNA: TGTGCCAGCAGCTCGTACAACAGGGAAGTCAATCAGCCCCAGCATTTT. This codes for CASSSYNREVNQPQHF.

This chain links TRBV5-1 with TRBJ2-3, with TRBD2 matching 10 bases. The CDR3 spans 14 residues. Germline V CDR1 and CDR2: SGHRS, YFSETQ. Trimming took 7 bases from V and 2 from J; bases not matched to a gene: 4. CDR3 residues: CASLSGGPTDTQYF. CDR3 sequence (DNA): TGCGCCAGCCTTAGCGGGGGGCCCACAGATACGCAGTATTTT. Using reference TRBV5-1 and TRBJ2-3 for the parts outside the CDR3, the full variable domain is KAGVTQTPRYLIKTRGQQVTLSCSPISGHRSVSWYQQTPGQGLQFLFEYFSETQRNKGNFPGRFSGRQFSNSRSEMNVSTLELGDSALYLCASLSGGPTDTQYFGPGTRLTVL.

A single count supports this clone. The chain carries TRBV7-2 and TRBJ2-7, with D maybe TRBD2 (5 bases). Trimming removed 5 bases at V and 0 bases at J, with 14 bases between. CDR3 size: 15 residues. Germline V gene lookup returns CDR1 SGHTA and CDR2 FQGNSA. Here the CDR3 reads CASSVAGGSSYEQYF. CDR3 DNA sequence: TGTGCCAGCAGCGTCGCGGGCGGTAGCTCCTACGAGCAGTACTTC. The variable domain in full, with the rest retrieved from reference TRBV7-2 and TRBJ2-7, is GAGVSQSPSNKVTEKGKDVELRCDPISGHTALYWYRQSLGQGLEFLIYFQGNSAPDKSGLPSDRFSAERTGGSVSTLTIQRTQQEDSAVYLCASSVAGGSSYEQYFGPGTRLTVT.

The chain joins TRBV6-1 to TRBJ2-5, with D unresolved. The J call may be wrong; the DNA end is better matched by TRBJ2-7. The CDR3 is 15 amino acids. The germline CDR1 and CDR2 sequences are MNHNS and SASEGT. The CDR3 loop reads CASSTVPGAVYEQYF. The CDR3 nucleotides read TGTGCCAGCAGCACTGTTCCGGGTGCTGTCTACGAGCAGTACTTC.

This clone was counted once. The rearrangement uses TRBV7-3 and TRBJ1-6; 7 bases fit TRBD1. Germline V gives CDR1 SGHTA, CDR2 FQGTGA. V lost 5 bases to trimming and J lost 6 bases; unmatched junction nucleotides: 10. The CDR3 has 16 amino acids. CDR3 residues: CASSLRGAGGNSPLHF. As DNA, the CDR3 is TGTGCCAGCAGCCTCAGAGGAGCAGGGGGTAATTCACCCCTCCACTTT. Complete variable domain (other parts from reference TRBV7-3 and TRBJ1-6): GAGVSQTPSNKVTEKGKYVELRCDPISGHTALYWYRQSLGQGPEFLIYFQGTGAADDSGLPNDRFFAVRPEGSVSTLKIQRTERGDSAVYLCASSLRGAGGNSPLHFGNGTRLTVT.

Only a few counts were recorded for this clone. Here the CDR3 DNA reads TGTGCCAGCAGCTCGCGGGTGGGTTGGACCCAGTACTTC. Protein: CASSSRVGWTQYF. The rearrangement uses TRBV5-8 and TRBJ2-5; the D gene is possibly TRBD2 (5 bases). CDR1 is SGHTS and CDR2 is YDEGEE in the germline V gene. This CDR3 has 13 amino acids. V lost 3 bases and J 7 bases, leaving 13 bases between the germline ends.

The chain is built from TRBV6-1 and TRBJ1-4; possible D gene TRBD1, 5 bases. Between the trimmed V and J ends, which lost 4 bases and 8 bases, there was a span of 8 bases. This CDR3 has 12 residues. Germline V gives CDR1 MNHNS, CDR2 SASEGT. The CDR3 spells CASSGGEEKLFF. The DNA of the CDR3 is TGTGCCAGCAGTGGGGGGGAGGAAAAACTGTTTTTT.

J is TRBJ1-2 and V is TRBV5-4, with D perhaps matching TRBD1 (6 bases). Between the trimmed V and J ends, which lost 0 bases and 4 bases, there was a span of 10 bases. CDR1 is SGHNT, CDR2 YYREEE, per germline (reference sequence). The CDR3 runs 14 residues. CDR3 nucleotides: TGTGCCAGCAGCTTGGTCGGACAGACCTATGGCTACACCTTC. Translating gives CASSLVGQTYGYTF.

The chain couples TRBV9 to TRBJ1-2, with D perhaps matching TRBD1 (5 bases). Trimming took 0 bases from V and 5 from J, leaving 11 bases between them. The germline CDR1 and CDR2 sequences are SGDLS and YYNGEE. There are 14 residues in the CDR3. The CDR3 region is CASSVEGSGYGYTF. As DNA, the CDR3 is TGTGCCAGCAGCGTAGAAGGGTCAGGGTATGGCTACACCTTC.

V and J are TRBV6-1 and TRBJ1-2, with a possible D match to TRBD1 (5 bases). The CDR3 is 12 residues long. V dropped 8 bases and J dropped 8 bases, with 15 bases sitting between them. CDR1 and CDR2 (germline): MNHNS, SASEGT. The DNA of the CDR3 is TGTGCCAGCGCAGGGTCTTTGAAGGGCTACACCTTC. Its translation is CASAGSLKGYTF.

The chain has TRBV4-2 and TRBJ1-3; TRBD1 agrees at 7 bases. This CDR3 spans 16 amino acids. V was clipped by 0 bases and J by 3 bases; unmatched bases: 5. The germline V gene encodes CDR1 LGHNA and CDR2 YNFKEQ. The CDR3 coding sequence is TGTGCCAGCAGCCAAGATAAGGGGGCGGGTGGAAACACCATATATTTT. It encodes CASSQDKGAGGNTIYF.

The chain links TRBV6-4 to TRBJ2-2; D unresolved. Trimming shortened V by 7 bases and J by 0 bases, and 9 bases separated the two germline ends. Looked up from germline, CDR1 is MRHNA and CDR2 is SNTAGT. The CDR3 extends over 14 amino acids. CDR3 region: CASKQSANTGELFF. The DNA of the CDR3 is TGTGCCAGCAAACAGTCCGCGAACACCGGGGAGCTGTTTTTT.

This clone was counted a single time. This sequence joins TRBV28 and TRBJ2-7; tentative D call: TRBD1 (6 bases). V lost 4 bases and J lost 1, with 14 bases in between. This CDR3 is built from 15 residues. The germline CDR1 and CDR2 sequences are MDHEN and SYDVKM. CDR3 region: CASSSGTLLSYEQYF. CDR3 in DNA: TGTGCCAGCAGTTCCGGGACACTACTATCCTACGAGCAGTACTTC.

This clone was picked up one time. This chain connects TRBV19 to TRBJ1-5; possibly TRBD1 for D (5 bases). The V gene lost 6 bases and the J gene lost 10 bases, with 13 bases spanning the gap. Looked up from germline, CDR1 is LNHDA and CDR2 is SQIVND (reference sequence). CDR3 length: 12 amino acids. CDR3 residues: CASRQGNVPQHF. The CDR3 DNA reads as TGTGCCAGTAGGCAGGGTAACGTTCCCCAGCATTTT.

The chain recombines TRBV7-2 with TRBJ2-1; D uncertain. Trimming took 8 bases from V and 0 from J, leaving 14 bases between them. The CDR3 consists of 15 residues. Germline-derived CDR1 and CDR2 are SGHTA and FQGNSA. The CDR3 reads CASGTPKPSYNEQFF. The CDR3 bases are TGTGCCAGCGGAACCCCTAAACCCTCCTACAATGAGCAGTTCTTC.

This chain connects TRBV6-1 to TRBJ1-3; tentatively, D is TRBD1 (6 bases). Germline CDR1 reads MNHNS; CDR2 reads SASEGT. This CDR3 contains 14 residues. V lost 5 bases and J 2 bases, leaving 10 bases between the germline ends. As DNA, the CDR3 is TGTGCCAGCAGTCCACAGGGAGCTGGAAACACCATATATTTT. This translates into CASSPQGAGNTIYF.

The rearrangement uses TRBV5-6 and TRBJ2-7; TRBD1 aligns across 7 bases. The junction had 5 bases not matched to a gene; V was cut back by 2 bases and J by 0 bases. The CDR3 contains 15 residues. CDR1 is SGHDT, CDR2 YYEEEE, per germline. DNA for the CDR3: TGTGCCAGCAGCTTCGGGACAGCGAGCTCCTACGAGCAGTACTTC. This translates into CASSFGTASSYEQYF.